The text below deals with one TCR beta chain. The data derive from a study of T cell responses to AZD1222 COVID-19 vaccine. CDR1 SGHTA and CDR2 FQGNSA come from the germline V gene. The V gene lost 1 base and the J gene lost 6 bases, with 19 bases spanning the gap. The CDR3 extends over 16 amino acids. Data came from immunoSEQ multiplex PCR; TCRdb stores just in-frame clones and leaves some out. The table has approximately 150,000 clones, 80% to 90% seen once. The receptor was isolated from an adult in good health. Here the sequenced sample was peripheral blood, taken on day 0 of AZD1222 vaccination. The chain uses TRBV7-2 and TRBJ2-7; perhaps TRBD1 as D (7 bases). The CDR3 loop reads CASSLVGGGVKGEQYF. CDR3 coding DNA: TGTGCCAGCAGCTTAGTCGGAGGGGGCGTAAAAGGCGAGCAGTACTTC.